The 18 T cell receptor beta chains presented below share a single source sample, sequenced in a study of cytomegalovirus exposure and HLA in healthy donors. Sequencing used immunoSEQ multiplex PCR; TCRdb keeps in-frame clones, though not all of them. The profile covers around 150,000 clones, with 70% to 90% appearing a single time and around 2.3% taken by the ten largest. Source material: PBMCs. These receptors all come from a young woman in good health and CMV-seronegative.

This clone has only one observation. This chain links TRBV27 with TRBJ1-1, with a weak D call TRBD1 (5 bases). The V gene lost 2 bases and the J gene lost 4 bases, with 11 bases spanning the gap. The CDR3 extends over 14 amino acids. CDR1 and CDR2 from the germline V gene are MNHEY and SMNVEV (reference sequence). CDR3 residues: CASSLGGGVTEAFF. The CDR3 nucleotides are TGTGCCAGCAGTTTAGGGGGAGGGGTCACTGAAGCTTTCTTT.

The chain has TRBV5-1 and TRBJ2-3, with 7 bases matching TRBD1. CDR1 SGHRS and CDR2 YFSETQ come from the germline V gene. This CDR3 spans 18 amino acids. J gave up 0 bases and V 4 bases, and 14 bases lay outside the gene matches. The DNA for the CDR3 is TGCGCCAGCAGCAGTACAGGGGCCATAGGCCTAAGCACAGATACGCAGTATTTT. It codes for CASSSTGAIGLSTDTQYF.

This clone was detected once. This chain joins TRBV10-3 and TRBJ2-7; D not certain. The CDR3 has 12 residues. The V and J ends lost 6 bases and 5 bases respectively, with 11 bases between them. Germline assignment: CDR1 ENHRY and CDR2 SYGVKD. The CDR3 DNA reads TGTGCCATCAGCGGTGATCGGGACGAGCAGTACTTC. It translates to CAISGDRDEQYF.

The rearrangement links TRBV13 to TRBJ2-7; 8 bases fit TRBD1. Germline V gene data show CDR1 as PRHDT and CDR2 as FYEKMQ (reference sequence). V gave up 3 bases and J gave up 6 bases; unmatched junction bases: 4. CDR3 length: 13 amino acids. The CDR3 loop reads CASSFDRGTEQYF. CDR3 nucleotide sequence: TGTGCCAGCAGCTTTGACAGGGGTACCGAGCAGTACTTC.

The J gene is TRBJ2-3, the V gene TRBV7-6; no clear D. Between the trimmed V and J ends, which lost 3 bases and 1 base, there was a span of 8 bases. Looked up from germline, CDR1 is SGHVS and CDR2 is FNYEAQ. The CDR3 length is 14 residues. CDR3 nucleotide sequence: TGTGCCAGCAGCTTCTCCCTCCGCACAGATACGCAGTATTTT. Encoded protein: CASSFSLRTDTQYF.

The J gene is TRBJ1-1, the V gene TRBV6-5, with 11 bases lining up with TRBD1. This CDR3 is built from 15 residues. Germline V gives CDR1 MNHEY, CDR2 SVGAGI. J lost 3 bases, V lost 5 bases, and 5 bases had no gene match. The CDR3 is CASSQGQGADTEAFF. The CDR3 DNA follows: TGTGCCAGCAGTCAAGGACAGGGGGCAGACACTGAAGCTTTCTTT.

The chain uses TRBV7-2 and TRBJ2-2; 15 nucleotides agree with TRBD2. CDR1 is SGHTA and CDR2 is FQGNSA in the germline V gene. Trimming took 3 bases from V and 6 from J; bases not matched to a gene: 11. CDR3 length: 19 amino acids. The CDR3 region is CASSLIGLGTSGRSGELFF. In DNA, the CDR3 is TGTGCCAGCAGCTTGATAGGGTTAGGGACTAGCGGGAGGTCCGGGGAGCTGTTTTTT.

This chain links TRBV14 with TRBJ1-1, with D perhaps matching TRBD1 (5 bases). Germline V gene lookup returns CDR1 SGHDN and CDR2 FVKESK. CDR3 size: 14 residues. V shed 7 bases and J shed 0 bases, with 12 bases lying between them. In nucleotides, the CDR3 is TGTGCCAGCATAGGCAAGGACATGAACACTGAAGCTTTCTTT. As protein: CASIGKDMNTEAFF.

Concerning this clone: The junction shows a germline mismatch at one end, possibly a read error. The rearrangement links TRBV30 to TRBJ1-4; D is perhaps TRBD1 (5 bases). This CDR3 spans 14 amino acids. Germline CDR1 is GTSNPN and CDR2 is SVGIG (reference sequence). The CDR3 DNA sequence: TGTGCCGCCCAGACGGGGGGAACTCATGAAAAACTGTTTTTT. Encoded protein: CAAQTGGTHEKLFF.

V usage is TRBV27 and J usage is TRBJ1-1, with D possibly being TRBD1 (5 bases). The ends were cut back, 0 bases at V and 1 base at J, with 15 bases in the middle. In germline, CDR1 is MNHEY, CDR2 SMNVEV (reference sequence). The CDR3 has 17 amino acids. The CDR3 coding sequence is TGTGCCAGCAGTTTATCGAGAAGGGGATGGGGGAACACTGAAGCTTTCTTT. As protein: CASSLSRRGWGNTEAFF.

The chain carries TRBV10-3 and TRBJ1-1, with D uncertain. CDR1 and CDR2 (germline): ENHRY, SYGVKD. Trimming pared 0 bases from V and 5 bases from J, leaving 19 bases between. This CDR3 contains 17 residues. DNA for the CDR3: TGTGCCATCAGTGAGTCGACGGGTGTGTCCCTTAGAACTGAAGCTTTCTTT. Translating gives CAISESTGVSLRTEAFF.

The chain is built from TRBV5-1 and TRBJ1-3; weak D call: TRBD1 (6 bases). In germline, CDR1 is SGHRS, CDR2 YFSETQ. The CDR3 runs 16 residues. V dropped 0 bases and J dropped 3 bases, with 13 bases sitting between them. In nucleotides, the CDR3 is TGCGCCAGCAGCTTGGACACTACAGGGCTTGGAAACACCATATATTTT. Amino acids: CASSLDTTGLGNTIYF.

This clone was detected only once. This chain joins TRBV9 and TRBJ1-2; D uncertain. The CDR3 consists of 16 residues. V lost 4 bases and J lost 0, with 16 bases in between. Germline V gene data show CDR1 as SGDLS and CDR2 as YYNGEE. CDR3 sequence (DNA): TGTGCCAGCAGCCGGAATTTGGTGGAGTCTAACTATGGCTACACCTTC. Translation: CASSRNLVESNYGYTF.

The V gene is TRBV1, the J gene TRBJ2-5; TRBD1 is the table's D call and was not checked against the DNA. TRBV1 is reported as a pseudogene. The CDR3 sequence is 16 residues long. CDR3 loop: CTSSQDERTGGETQYF. The CDR3 nucleotides are TGCACCAGCAGCCAAGATGAGAGGACAGGGGGGGAGACCCAGTACTTC.

V is TRBV5-1 and J is TRBJ2-5; TRBD1 aligns across 7 bases. This CDR3 spans 14 amino acids. Germline loops: CDR1 SGHRS, CDR2 YFSETQ. V lost 2 bases and J lost 4; bases outside the gene matches: 5. The CDR3 protein is CASSFGPGGETQYF. Written as DNA, the CDR3 is TGCGCCAGCAGCTTCGGCCCAGGGGGAGAGACCCAGTACTTC.

The chain joins TRBV7-9 to TRBJ2-1; 10 positions agree with TRBD2. Germline CDR1 is SEHNR and CDR2 is FQNEAQ (reference sequence). V shed 4 bases, J shed 4 bases, and the junction held 1 base outside the gene matches. The CDR3 is 14 residues long. CDR3 region: CASSWTSGYNEQFF. For the CDR3, the DNA is TGTGCCAGCAGCTGGACTAGCGGTTACAATGAGCAGTTCTTC.

V usage is TRBV27 and J usage is TRBJ1-4; tentative D call: TRBD1 (5 bases). In germline, CDR1 is MNHEY, CDR2 SMNVEV (reference sequence). The CDR3 sequence is 15 residues long. The V end was cut by 2 bases, the J end by 8 bases, with 15 bases between. CDR3 nucleotide sequence: TGTGCCAGCAGTTTAGGTCCCGGGGGGTACGAAAAACTGTTTTTT. Amino acid sequence: CASSLGPGGYEKLFF.

This clone turned up a few times. The chain combines TRBV7-3 with TRBJ2-2; 8 bases agree with TRBD1. J gave up 1 base and V 5 bases, and 3 bases lay outside the gene matches. Germline V gene data show CDR1 as SGHTA and CDR2 as FQGTGA. This CDR3 spans 15 amino acids. The CDR3 nucleotides are TGTGCCAGCAGCGCGACAGGGGTGAACACCGGGGAGCTGTTTTTT. Translating gives CASSATGVNTGELFF.